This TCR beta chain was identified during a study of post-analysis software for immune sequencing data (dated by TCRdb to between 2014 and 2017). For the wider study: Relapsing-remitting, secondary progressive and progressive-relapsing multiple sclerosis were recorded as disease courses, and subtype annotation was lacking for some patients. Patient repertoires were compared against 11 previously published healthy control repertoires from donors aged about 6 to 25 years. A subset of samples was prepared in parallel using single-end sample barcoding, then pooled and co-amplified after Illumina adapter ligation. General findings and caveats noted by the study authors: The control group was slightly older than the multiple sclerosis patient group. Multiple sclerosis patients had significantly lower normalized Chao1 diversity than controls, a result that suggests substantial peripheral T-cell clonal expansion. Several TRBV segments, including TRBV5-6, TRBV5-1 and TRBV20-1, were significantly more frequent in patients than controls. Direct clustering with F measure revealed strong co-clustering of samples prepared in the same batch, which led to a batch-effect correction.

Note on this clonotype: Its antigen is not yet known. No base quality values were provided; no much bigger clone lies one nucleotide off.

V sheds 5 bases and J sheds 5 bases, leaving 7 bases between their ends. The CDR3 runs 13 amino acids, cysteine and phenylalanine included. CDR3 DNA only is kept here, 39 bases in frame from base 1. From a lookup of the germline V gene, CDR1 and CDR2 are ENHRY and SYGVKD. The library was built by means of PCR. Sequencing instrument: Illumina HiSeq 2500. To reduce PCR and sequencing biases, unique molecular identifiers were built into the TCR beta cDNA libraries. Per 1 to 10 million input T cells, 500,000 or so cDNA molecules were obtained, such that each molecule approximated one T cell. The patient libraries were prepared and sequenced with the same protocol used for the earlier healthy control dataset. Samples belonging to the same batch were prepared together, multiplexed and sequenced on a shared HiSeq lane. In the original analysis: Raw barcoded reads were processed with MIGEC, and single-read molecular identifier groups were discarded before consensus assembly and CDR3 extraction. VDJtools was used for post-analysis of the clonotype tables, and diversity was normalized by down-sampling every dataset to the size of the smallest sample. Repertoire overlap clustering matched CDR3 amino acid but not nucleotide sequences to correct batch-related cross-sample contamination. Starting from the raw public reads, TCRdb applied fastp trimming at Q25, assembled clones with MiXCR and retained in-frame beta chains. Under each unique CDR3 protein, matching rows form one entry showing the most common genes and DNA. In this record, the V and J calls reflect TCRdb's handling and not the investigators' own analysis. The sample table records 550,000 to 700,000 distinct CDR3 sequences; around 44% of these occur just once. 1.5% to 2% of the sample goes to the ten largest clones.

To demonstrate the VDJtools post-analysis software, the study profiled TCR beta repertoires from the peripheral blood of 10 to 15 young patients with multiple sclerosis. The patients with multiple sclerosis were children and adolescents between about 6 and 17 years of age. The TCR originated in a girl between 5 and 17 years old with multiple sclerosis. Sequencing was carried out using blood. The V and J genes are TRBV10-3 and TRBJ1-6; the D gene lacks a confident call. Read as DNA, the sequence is TGTGCCATCAGTACAGTCAATAATTCACCCCTCCACTTT. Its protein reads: CAISTVNNSPLHF.